This is a list of T cell receptor beta chains from one sample in a study of control samples from healthy donors and cancer patients. This table comes from immunoSEQ multiplex PCR, and its TCRdb copy is limited to in-frame clones, with some not included. The repertoire holds about 120,000 clones, with roughly 90% as singletons. Sequencing was carried out using blood. These receptors were obtained from a man aged 45 to 65 in good health. The conserved cysteine and the conserved F or W are not part of the CDR3 here. The order of the fields is J gene, V gene, CDR3 protein.

TRBJ1-6 TRBV6-2/TRBV6-3 ASSYPDSGRTGNDSPLH
TRBJ1-1 TRBV7-9 ASSLGRTGVAEAF
TRBJ1-1 TRBV9 ASSVIQNTEAF
TRBJ1-2 TRBV4-1 ASSQDLGAGDYGYT
TRBJ2-1 TRBV4-1 ASSQEERGAGYNEQF
TRBJ1-1 TRBV5-4 ASTTTGGATEAF
TRBJ2-3 TRBV11-2 ASSLGRPYTDTQY
TRBJ1-5 TRBV30 AWSVTINQPQH
TRBJ2-1 TRBV27 ASSLSQGWNEQF
TRBJ1-1 TRBV6-6 ASRQDRNTEAF
TRBJ1-5 TRBV6-5 ASKPQGAGNQPQH
TRBJ1-1 TRBV30 AWSVLVTARNTEAF
TRBJ1-5 TRBV19 ASSMSGGGGNQPQH
TRBJ2-7 TRBV18 ASSGVRDRRYEQY
TRBJ1-1 TRBV9 ASSVQGGNTEAF
TRBJ2-3 TRBV5-1 ASSFSGGQEDTQY
TRBJ1-3 TRBV5-1 ASSPYSLSGNTIY
TRBJ1-4 TRBV7-9 ASSSGGYGEKLF
TRBJ1-4 TRBV7-2 ASSLGRSNEKLF
TRBJ2-3 TRBV6-5 ASRSGGSADTQY
TRBJ1-2 TRBV7-2 ASSLGSGDGYT
TRBJ2-2 TRBV11-2 ASSLTGDTGELF
TRBJ2-1 TRBV4-3 ASSQDLAVSYNEQF
TRBJ2-2 TRBV11-2 ASSLGGTGQGLTGELF
TRBJ2-3 TRBV7-2 ASSLQRGSTDTQY
TRBJ1-5 TRBV12-5 ASGLSPRQDSNQPQH
TRBJ1-1 TRBV6-1 ASSEFQAMNTEAF
TRBJ2-2 TRBV5-1 ASGTGEDRGRHGELF
TRBJ1-2 TRBV27 ASSLSSGRDYGYT
TRBJ2-7 TRBV6-5 ASSRSPDSDYEQY
TRBJ1-5 TRBV28 ASRMASSNQPQH
TRBJ1-2 TRBV9 ASSDGTHGGYGYT
TRBJ1-2 TRBV7-8 ASSLGREPNYGYT
TRBJ2-2 TRBV5-1 ASSLAGGNTGELF
TRBJ1-1 TRBV12-3/TRBV12-4 ASSWGNTEAF
TRBJ2-7 TRBV25-1 ASNSAGGGAFEQY
TRBJ1-4 TRBV20-1 SASPQGALEKLF
TRBJ1-5 TRBV6-5 ASSKGGINGQPQH
TRBJ2-7 TRBV7-2 ASSTQGLPYEQY
TRBJ2-5 TRBV5-1 ASSFRDRETQY
TRBJ1-2 TRBV27 ASSFSSPVVGYT
TRBJ1-2 TRBV30 AWSVRIGGNYGYT
TRBJ1-2 TRBV2 ASAPGQGANYGYT
TRBJ1-1 TRBV6-5 ASTGGGTEAF
TRBJ1-5 TRBV10-3 AISESMAGATNQPQH
TRBJ1-5 TRBV19 ASSLMQASNQPQH
TRBJ1-1 TRBV6-5 ASTRQGGTEAF
TRBJ1-4 TRBV3-1/TRBV3-2 ASSQDPVAKNEKLF
TRBJ1-6 TRBV6-6 ASSYGRGGSPLH
TRBJ1-5 TRBV24-1 ATSGSGPTGNQPQH
TRBJ2-1 TRBV27 ASSLRGNEQF
TRBJ2-3 TRBV7-8 ASSYQYTRTDTQY